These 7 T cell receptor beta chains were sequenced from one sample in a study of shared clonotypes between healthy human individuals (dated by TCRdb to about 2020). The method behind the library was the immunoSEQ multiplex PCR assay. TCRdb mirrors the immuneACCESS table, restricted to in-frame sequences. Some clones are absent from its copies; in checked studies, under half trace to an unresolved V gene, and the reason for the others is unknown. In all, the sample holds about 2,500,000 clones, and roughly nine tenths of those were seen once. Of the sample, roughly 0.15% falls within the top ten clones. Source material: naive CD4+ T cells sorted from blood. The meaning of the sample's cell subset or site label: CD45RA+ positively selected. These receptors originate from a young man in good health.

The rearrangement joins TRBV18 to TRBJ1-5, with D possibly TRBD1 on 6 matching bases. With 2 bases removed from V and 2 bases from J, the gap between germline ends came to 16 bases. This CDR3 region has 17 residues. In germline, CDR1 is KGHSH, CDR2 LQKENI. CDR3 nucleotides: TGTGCCAGCTCACCAATCATTGGGGGGCATCGCAATCAGCCCCAGCATTTT. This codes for CASSPIIGGHRNQPQHF.

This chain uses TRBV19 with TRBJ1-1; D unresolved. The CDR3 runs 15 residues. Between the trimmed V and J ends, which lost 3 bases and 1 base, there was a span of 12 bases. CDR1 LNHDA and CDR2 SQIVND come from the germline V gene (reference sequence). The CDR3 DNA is TGTGCCAGTAGTATTGGGGAGGTGGGGAACACTGAAGCTTTCTTT. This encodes CASSIGEVGNTEAFF.

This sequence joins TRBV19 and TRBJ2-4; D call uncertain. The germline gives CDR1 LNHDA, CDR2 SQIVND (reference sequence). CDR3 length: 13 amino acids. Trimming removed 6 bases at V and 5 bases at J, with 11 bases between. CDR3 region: CASRQLGENIQYF. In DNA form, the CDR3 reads TGTGCCAGTAGACAGCTTGGGGAAAACATTCAGTACTTC.

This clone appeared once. The CDR3 reads CASSQERTGVSDTQYF. The CDR3, as DNA: TGCGCCAGCAGCCAAGAAAGGACGGGAGTTTCAGATACGCAGTATTTT. V is TRBV4-1 and J is TRBJ2-3; D is perhaps TRBD2 (6 bases). The CDR3 is 16 residues long. From germline, CDR1 is MGHRA and CDR2 YSYEKL. V was trimmed by 0 bases and J by 4 bases, leaving 14 bases between them.

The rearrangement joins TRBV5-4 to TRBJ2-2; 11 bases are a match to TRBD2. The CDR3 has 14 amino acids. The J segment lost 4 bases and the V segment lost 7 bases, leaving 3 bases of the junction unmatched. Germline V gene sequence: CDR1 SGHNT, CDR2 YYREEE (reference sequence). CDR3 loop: CASVGTSGTGELFF. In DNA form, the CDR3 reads TGTGCCAGCGTCGGGACTAGCGGCACCGGGGAGCTGTTTTTT.

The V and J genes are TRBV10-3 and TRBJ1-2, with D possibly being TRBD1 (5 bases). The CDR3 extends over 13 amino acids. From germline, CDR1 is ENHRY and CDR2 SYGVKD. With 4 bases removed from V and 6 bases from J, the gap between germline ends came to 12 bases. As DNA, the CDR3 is TGTGCCATCAGTGTGGGGCAGGGAAATGGCTACACCTTC. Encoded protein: CAISVGQGNGYTF.

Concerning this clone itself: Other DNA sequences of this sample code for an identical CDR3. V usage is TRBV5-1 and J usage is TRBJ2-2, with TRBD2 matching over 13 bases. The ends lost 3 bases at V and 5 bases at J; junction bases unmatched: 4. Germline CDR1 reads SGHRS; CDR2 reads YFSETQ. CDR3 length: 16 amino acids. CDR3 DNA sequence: TGCGCCAGCAGCTCTGGACTAGCGGGAGTAACCGGGGAGCTGTTTTTT. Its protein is CASSSGLAGVTGELFF.